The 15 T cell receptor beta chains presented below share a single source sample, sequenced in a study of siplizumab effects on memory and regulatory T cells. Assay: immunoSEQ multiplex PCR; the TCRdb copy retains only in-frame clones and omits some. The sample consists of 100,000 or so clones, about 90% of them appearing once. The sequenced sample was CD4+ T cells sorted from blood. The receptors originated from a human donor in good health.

The CDR3 spells CASSLYAHPPRGLSYEQYF. The CDR3 DNA reads TGTGCCAGCAGTTTATATGCCCACCCCCCCAGGGGACTCTCCTACGAGCAGTACTTC. The chain recombines TRBV28 with TRBJ2-7, with D perhaps TRBD1 or TRBD2 (6 bases each). Germline V gene data show CDR1 as MDHEN and CDR2 as SYDVKM. The V end lost 1 base, the J end lost 0 bases, and 22 bases lay between the germline ends. CDR3 size: 19 residues.

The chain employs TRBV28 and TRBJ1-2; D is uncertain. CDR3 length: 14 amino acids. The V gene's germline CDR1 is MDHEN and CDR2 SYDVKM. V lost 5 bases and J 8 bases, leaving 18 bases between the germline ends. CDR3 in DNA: TGTGCCAGCAGTCCAGCCGTCCAAAGCTACGGCTACACCTTC. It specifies CASSPAVQSYGYTF.

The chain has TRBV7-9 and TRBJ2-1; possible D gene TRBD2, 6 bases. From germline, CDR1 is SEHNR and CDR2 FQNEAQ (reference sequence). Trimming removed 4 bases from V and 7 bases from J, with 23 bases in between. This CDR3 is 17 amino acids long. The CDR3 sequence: CASSSVSLGGSRNEQFF. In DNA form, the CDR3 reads TGTGCCAGCAGCTCCGTTTCATTGGGGGGAAGTAGAAATGAGCAGTTCTTC.

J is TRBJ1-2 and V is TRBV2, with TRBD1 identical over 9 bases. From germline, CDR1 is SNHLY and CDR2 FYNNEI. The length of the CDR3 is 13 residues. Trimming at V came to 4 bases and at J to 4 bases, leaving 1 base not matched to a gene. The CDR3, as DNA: TGTGCCAGCAGTGGACAGGGGGGCTATGGCTACACCTTC. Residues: CASSGQGGYGYTF.

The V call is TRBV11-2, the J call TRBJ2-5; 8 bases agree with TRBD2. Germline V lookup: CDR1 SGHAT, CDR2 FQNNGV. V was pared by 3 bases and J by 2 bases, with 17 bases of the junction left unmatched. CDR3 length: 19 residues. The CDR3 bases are TGTGCCAGCAGCTTCAGCCGGAGAGGGGTAGCGGGGTATCAAGAGACCCAGTACTTC. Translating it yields CASSFSRRGVAGYQETQYF.

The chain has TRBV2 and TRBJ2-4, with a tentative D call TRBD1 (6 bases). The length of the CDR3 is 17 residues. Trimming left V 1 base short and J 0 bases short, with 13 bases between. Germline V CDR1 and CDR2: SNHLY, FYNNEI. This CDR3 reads CASSEGARGQAKNIQYF. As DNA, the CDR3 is TGTGCCAGCAGTGAAGGGGCCAGGGGACAAGCCAAAAACATTCAGTACTTC.

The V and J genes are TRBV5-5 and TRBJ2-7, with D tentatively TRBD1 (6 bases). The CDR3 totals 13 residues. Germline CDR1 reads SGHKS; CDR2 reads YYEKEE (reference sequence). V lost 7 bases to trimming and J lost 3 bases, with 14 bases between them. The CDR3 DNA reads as TGTGCCAGCGTCGATGGACAGAGCTACGAGCAGTACTTC. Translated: CASVDGQSYEQYF.

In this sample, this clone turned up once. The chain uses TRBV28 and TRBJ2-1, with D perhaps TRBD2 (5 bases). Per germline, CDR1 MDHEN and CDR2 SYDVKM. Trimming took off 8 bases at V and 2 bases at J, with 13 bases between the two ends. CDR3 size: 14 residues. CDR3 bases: TGTGCCAGCCGTTCTGACTATACCTACAATGAGCAGTTCTTC. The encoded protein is CASRSDYTYNEQFF.

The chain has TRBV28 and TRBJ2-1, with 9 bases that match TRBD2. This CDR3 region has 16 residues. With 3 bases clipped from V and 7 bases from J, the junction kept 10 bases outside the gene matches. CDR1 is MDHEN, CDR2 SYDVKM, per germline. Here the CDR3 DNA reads TGTGCCAGCAGTTTTGGGGGCGGCGGGAGGGGGAATGAGCAGTTCTTC. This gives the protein CASSFGGGGRGNEQFF.

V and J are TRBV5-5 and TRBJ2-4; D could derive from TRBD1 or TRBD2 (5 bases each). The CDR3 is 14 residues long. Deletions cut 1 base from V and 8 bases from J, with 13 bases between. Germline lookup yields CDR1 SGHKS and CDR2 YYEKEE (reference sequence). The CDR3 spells CASSLKGTADIQYF. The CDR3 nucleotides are TGTGCCAGCAGCTTGAAGGGGACGGCGGACATTCAGTACTTC.

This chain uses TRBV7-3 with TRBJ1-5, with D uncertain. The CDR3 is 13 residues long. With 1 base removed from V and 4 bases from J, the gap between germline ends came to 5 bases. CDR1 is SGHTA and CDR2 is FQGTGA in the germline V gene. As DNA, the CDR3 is TGTGCCAGCAGCTTAAACCAAAATCAGCCCCAGCATTTT. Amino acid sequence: CASSLNQNQPQHF.

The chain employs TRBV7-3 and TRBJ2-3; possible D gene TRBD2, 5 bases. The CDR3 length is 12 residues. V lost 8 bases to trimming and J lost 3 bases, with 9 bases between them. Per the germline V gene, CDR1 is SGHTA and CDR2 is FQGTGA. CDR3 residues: CASGPGTDTQYF. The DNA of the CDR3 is TGTGCCAGCGGCCCGGGAACAGATACGCAGTATTTT. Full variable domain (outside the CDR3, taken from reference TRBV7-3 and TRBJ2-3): GAGVSQTPSNKVTEKGKYVELRCDPISGHTALYWYRQSLGQGPEFLIYFQGTGAADDSGLPNDRFFAVRPEGSVSTLKIQRTERGDSAVYLCASGPGTDTQYFGPGTRLTVL.

This chain's CDR3 is CASSTDRGNTDTQYF. The CDR3, as DNA: TGTGCCAGTAGTACCGACAGGGGAAACACAGATACGCAGTATTTT. J is TRBJ2-3 and V is TRBV19, with 8 bases fitting TRBD1. Germline V lookup: CDR1 LNHDA, CDR2 SQIVND (reference sequence). V dropped 4 bases and J dropped 2; count of bases not matched to a gene: 5. The CDR3 extends over 15 amino acids.

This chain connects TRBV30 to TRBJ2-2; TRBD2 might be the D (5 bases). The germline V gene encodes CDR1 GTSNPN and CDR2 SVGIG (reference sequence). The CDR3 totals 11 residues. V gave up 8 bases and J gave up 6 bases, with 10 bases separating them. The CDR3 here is CARRGPGELFF. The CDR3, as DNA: TGTGCCCGCCGAGGGCCCGGGGAGCTGTTTTTT.

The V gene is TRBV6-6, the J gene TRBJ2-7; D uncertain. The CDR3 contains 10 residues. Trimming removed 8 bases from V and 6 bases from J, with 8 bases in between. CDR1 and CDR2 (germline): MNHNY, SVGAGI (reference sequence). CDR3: CASGRTEQYF. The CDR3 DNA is TGTGCCAGCGGAAGGACCGAGCAGTACTTC.